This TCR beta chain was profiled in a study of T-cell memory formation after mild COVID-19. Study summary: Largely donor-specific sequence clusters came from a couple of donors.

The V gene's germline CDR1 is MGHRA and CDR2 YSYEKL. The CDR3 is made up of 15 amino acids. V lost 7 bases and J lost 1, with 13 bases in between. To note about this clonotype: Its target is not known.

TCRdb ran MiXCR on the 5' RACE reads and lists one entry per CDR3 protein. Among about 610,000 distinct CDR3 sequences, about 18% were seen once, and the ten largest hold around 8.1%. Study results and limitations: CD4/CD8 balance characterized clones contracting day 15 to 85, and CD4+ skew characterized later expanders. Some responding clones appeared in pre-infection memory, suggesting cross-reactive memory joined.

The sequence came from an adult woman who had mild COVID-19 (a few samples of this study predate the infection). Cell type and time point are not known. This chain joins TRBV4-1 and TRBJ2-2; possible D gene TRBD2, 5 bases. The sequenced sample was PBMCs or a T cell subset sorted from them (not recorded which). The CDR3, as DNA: TGCGCCAGCACCCCTCGAGGGATGAACACCGGGGAGCTGTTTTTT. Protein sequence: CASTPRGMNTGELFF.